These 2 T cell receptor beta chains came from one sample sequenced in a study of OX40 agonist ivuxolimab in advanced cancers. Libraries were prepared by immunoSEQ multiplex PCR; TCRdb keeps only in-frame clonotypes and omits some of them. The sample holds about 110,000 clones; approximately 90% are singletons and the top ten take roughly 1.1%. The sequences come from CD4+ or CD8+ T cells sorted from blood, collected in a trial of the OX40 agonist ivuxolimab. These receptors were taken from an adult with an advanced solid tumor such as melanoma, head and neck, liver or kidney cancer.

V is TRBV30 and J is TRBJ2-7; D unclear. The ends were cut back, 8 bases at V and 7 bases at J, with 21 bases in the middle. Germline CDR1 and CDR2: GTSNPN and SVGIG (reference sequence). The CDR3 is 13 residues long. The CDR3 DNA reads TGTGCCGCCAGCCCCGGGTCTTCGAGGGAGCAGTACTTC. Encoded protein: CAASPGSSREQYF.

As regards this clone: The junction departs from germline at one end; a sequencing error may be responsible. J is TRBJ2-1 and V is TRBV5-6; TRBD1 matches 8 bases. This CDR3 comprises 12 residues. The germline V gene encodes CDR1 SGHDT and CDR2 YYEEEE. CDR3 sequence reads: CASSFSPAGGVF. The CDR3 nucleotides are TGTGCCAGCAGCTTTAGTCCAGCAGGGGGCGTCTTC.